What follows describes a single TCR beta chain. Its antigen has not been determined. Base qualities are not recorded, but no much larger clone differs from it by a single base. This record belongs to a study of technical replicates of blood from four donors (dated by TCRdb to the late 2010s). The receptor library was made with the immunoSEQ multiplex PCR assay. The clones in this table, taken by TCRdb from immuneACCESS, are in-frame only. Not every clone is retained; where verified, under half of the shortfall comes from an unresolved V gene, and the cause of the rest is unknown. The sample table lists approximately 81,000 clones, around 95% of them with a count of one. The ten largest make up around 0.39% of the sample. The CDR3, cysteine through phenylalanine, is 14 amino acids long. CDR3 DNA only is kept here, 42 bases in frame from base 1. Deletion took 0 bases off V and 3 bases off J, with a span of 9 bases between the germline ends. The germline V gene yields LGHNA for CDR1 and YNFKEQ for CDR2.

Sequencing used T cells isolated from PBMCs. This sequence was found in a human donor in good health. The chain is made from TRBV4-2 and TRBJ2-7; TRBD2 could be the D gene, as 6 bases match. The CDR3 protein is CASSQDPGVYEQYF. The DNA sequence is TGTGCCAGCAGCCAAGATCCGGGAGTCTACGAGCAGTACTTC.